The rows below give T cell receptor beta chains drawn from one sample of a study of T-cell memory formation after mild COVID-19. TCRdb itself ran the 5' RACE reads through MiXCR, one entry per CDR3 protein. Of 530,000 or so distinct CDR3 sequences detected, around 16% appear once; the ten largest clones hold roughly 8%. Sequenced input: PBMCs or a T cell subset sorted from them (not recorded which). These receptors all stem from an adult woman who had mild COVID-19 (a few samples of this study predate the infection). Cell type and time point are not known. Both conserved end residues are part of each CDR3.

j_call | v_call | cdr3_aa
TRBJ2-2 | TRBV15 | CATSSSTGELFF
TRBJ2-1 | TRBV9 | CASSDWDEPQPSGKQFF
TRBJ2-5 | TRBV7-9 | CASSPEGWPGETQYF
TRBJ2-3 | TRBV5-1 | CASSLGQDPLSTQYF
TRBJ1-5 | TRBV24-1 | CATSDLPDQPQHF
TRBJ2-5 | TRBV20-1 | CSAREAGRSAETQYF
TRBJ2-5 | TRBV15 | CATSLSRGETQYF
TRBJ2-5 | TRBV24-1 | CATSDWRTRGRGETQYF
TRBJ1-2 | TRBV5-1 | CASGGLGDYGYTF
TRBJ1-3 | TRBV12-3/TRBV12-4 | CASSSPSSGNTIYF
TRBJ2-1 | TRBV7-2 | CASSLGLIPRQGKNNEQFF
TRBJ1-1 | TRBV7-3 | CASSSRSFTTAEAFF
TRBJ2-1 | TRBV24-1 | CATGREAVNEQFF
TRBJ2-1 | TRBV2 | CASSCLAGESNEQFF
TRBJ2-3 | TRBV12-5 | CASGLGETSTDTQYF
TRBJ2-7 | TRBV4-1 | CASSPRGRGWYEQYF
TRBJ2-7 | TRBV18 | CASSPREDSYEQYF
TRBJ1-5 | TRBV15 | CATSTRDGFNQPQHF
TRBJ1-1 | TRBV7-9 | CASSPLRGGSTEAFF
TRBJ2-7 | TRBV10-3 | CAISEAAGEGYEQYF
TRBJ2-6 | TRBV29-1 | CSVEESWAGLSALGANVLTF
TRBJ2-1 | TRBV29-1 | CSVAWRENHEQFF
TRBJ1-1 | TRBV10-3 | CAITPTSNTEAFF
TRBJ2-4 | TRBV10-3 | CAISSSGGAKNIQYF
TRBJ2-1 | TRBV24-1 | CATSDPGEGQFF
TRBJ2-5 | TRBV5-5 | CASSLGAGDQETQYF
TRBJ1-1 | TRBV5-1 | CASSYRDRNTEAFF
TRBJ2-7 | TRBV10-3 | CAISSPGHLYEQYF
TRBJ1-5 | TRBV6-1 | CASSPLGDDQPQHF
TRBJ2-1 | TRBV6-6 | CASSYGDRYRSYNEQFF
TRBJ2-7 | TRBV30 | CAWSGGVAYEQYF
TRBJ2-1 | TRBV7-3 | CASSLVLWQQSYNEQFF
TRBJ2-1 | TRBV12-3/TRBV12-4 | CASSSETSGGRGQFF
TRBJ2-5 | TRBV5-1 | CASSRLAGVQQETQYF
TRBJ2-1 | TRBV5-1 | CASSAGTSDRSPVAEQFF
TRBJ2-3 | TRBV7-3 | CASSLRSGGGTDTQYF